What follows is one T cell receptor beta chain and its context. Authors' analysis steps: Estimation of nucleated cell counts relied on the amplification of reference gene primers. Here immunoSEQ multiplex PCR was the method, and the copy in TCRdb shows in-frame clones only, minus some. Clonal size and the V and J genes are those of that table, whereas D and trimming came from the DNA. The table lists roughly 80,000 clones, around 85% of them singletons. The sample belongs to a study of blood T cell repertoires in COVID-19. About the research overall: Italy, Spain and the United States were the sources of the convalescent and acute COVID-19 samples. PBMCs, B-cell-depleted T cells, or T cells provided the cDNA or gDNA that made up the material.

Germline values: CDR1 MGHDK, CDR2 SYGVNS. The CDR3 extends over 15 amino acids. Trimming took off 1 base at V and 3 bases at J, with 10 bases between the two ends. What was sequenced was peripheral blood. This TCR was recovered from a woman in her 70s with acute or convalescent COVID-19. The rearrangement joins TRBV25-1 to TRBJ2-1; D is unresolved. CDR3 DNA: TGTGCCAGCAGTGAATTTGCCAGGATCTACAATGAGCAGTTCTTC. It encodes CASSEFARIYNEQFF.